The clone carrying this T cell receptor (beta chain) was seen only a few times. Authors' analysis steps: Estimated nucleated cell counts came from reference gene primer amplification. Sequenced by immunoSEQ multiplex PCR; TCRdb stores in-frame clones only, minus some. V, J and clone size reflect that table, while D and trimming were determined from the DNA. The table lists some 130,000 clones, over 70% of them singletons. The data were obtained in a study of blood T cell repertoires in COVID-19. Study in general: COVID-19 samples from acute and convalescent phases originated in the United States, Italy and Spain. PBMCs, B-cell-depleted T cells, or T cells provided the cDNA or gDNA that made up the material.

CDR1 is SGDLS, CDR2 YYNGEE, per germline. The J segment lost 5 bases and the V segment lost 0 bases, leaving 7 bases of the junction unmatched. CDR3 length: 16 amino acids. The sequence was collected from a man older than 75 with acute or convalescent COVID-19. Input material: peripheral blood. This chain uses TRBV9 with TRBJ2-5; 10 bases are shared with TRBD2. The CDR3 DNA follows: TGTGCCAGCAGCGTAGTGGGTAGCGGGGGGCCCGAGACCCAGTACTTC. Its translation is CASSVVGSGGPETQYF.